These T cell receptor beta chains were read from a single sample in a study of molecular identifiers for immune sequencing clone quantification. TCRdb redid the calling of the PCR reads with MiXCR, one entry per CDR3 protein. This sample yields under 2,500 distinct CDR3 sequences, of which roughly 24% are seen a single time; approximately 9.3% belongs to the top ten. The sample was naive CD8+ T cells from blood, with Jurkat cell RNA spiked in. These receptors came from a human donor in good health. Some libraries in this study had Jurkat cell RNA spiked in. Each CDR3 is given with its conserved first and last residue. The order of the fields is D gene, V gene, J gene, clone size, CDR3 protein, CDR3 DNA. A D gene is named only where the DNA matches it firmly. Clone size, where shown, is once, few, many, or a class for clones that have expanded.

TRBD1	TRBV28	TRBJ1-2	medium-sized	CASSSRTGSRANGYTF	TGTGCCAGCAGTTCACGGACAGGGAGCAGGGCCAATGGCTACACCTTC
TRBD2	TRBV6-2/TRBV6-3	TRBJ2-4	medium-sized	CASNDPGGRNIQYF	TGTGCCAGCAACGATCCGGGCGGGAGAAACATTCAGTACTTC
NA	TRBV4-3	TRBJ2-7	large	CASSQDQVVSYEQYF	TGCGCCAGCAGCCAAGATCAGGTAGTATCCTACGAGCAGTACTTC
NA	TRBV7-9	TRBJ2-1	large	CASTSERSYNEQFF	TGTGCCAGCACCTCCGAACGCTCCTACAATGAGCAGTTCTTC
NA	TRBV7-2	TRBJ2-3	medium-sized	CASSLAGAYFSTDTQYF	TGTGCCAGCAGCTTAGCGGGGGCTTACTTCAGCACAGATACGCAGTATTTT
NA	TRBV5-6	TRBJ2-5	medium-sized	CASSSPSFRNPQETQYF	TGTGCCAGCAGCTCACCCAGCTTCCGAAATCCTCAAGAGACCCAGTACTTC
NA	TRBV5-1	TRBJ2-2	NA	CACSLGTGELFF	TGCGCCTGCAGCTTGGGAACCGGGGAGCTGTTTTTT
TRBD2	TRBV6-2/TRBV6-3	TRBJ2-1	medium-sized	CASSYLGLAGDSYNEQFF	TGTGCCAGCAGTTACTTGGGACTAGCGGGAGACTCCTACAATGAGCAGTTCTTC
TRBD2	TRBV19	TRBJ2-1	medium-sized	CASSTRTSGGYNEQFF	TGTGCCAGTAGTACCAGGACTAGCGGGGGTTACAATGAGCAGTTCTTC
TRBD2	TRBV4-3	TRBJ2-5	few	CASSQRGSGETQYF	TGCGCCAGCAGCCAACGCGGGAGCGGGGAGACCCAGTACTTC
TRBD1	TRBV7-9	TRBJ2-1	NA	CARSSGQGAYNEQFF	TGTGCCCGCAGTTCCGGACAGGGGGCCTACAATGAGCAGTTCTTC
NA	TRBV6-2/TRBV6-3	TRBJ2-1	medium-sized	CASSYSLTYEQFF	TGTGCCAGCAGTTACTCCCTAACGTATGAGCAGTTCTTC
NA	TRBV29-1	TRBJ2-1	medium-sized	CSVVVIGIQPFF	TGCAGCGTGGTTGTCATAGGGATTCAACCGTTCTTC
NA	TRBV4-1	TRBJ2-1	medium-sized	CASSPNTANEQFF	TGCGCCAGCAGCCCCAATACAGCTAATGAGCAGTTCTTC
NA	TRBV20-1	TRBJ2-1	few	CSVPGGTGQFF	TGCAGCGTACCAGGTGGTACGGGGCAGTTCTTC
NA	TRBV7-8	TRBJ2-1	once	CALGVYNEQFF	TGTGCCCTAGGGGTCTACAATGAGCAGTTCTTC
TRBD2	TRBV29-1	TRBJ2-1	medium-sized	CSVEVGGSFYNEQFF	TGCAGCGTTGAAGTCGGCGGGAGTTTCTACAATGAGCAGTTCTTC
TRBD1	TRBV11-1	TRBJ2-5	few	CASSPRDRGYETQYF	TGTGCCAGCAGCCCTCGGGACAGGGGGTATGAGACCCAGTACTTC
NA	TRBV27	TRBJ1-6	few	CASSWRGLAPLHF	TGTGCCAGCAGTTGGAGGGGTTTGGCACCCCTCCACTTT
NA	TRBV20-1	TRBJ2-3	large	CSAPSRAPSTDTQYF	TGCAGTGCCCCCTCCCGGGCACCTAGCACAGATACGCAGTATTTT
NA	TRBV9	TRBJ2-7	medium-sized	CASSVLSDSYEQYF	TGTGCCAGCAGCGTATTGTCTGACTCCTACGAGCAGTACTTC
NA	TRBV4-3	TRBJ2-1	medium-sized	CASSQDWGGRGLGEQFF	TGCGCCAGCAGCCAAGATTGGGGGGGCAGGGGGCTTGGTGAGCAGTTCTTC
NA	TRBV12-3/TRBV12-4	TRBJ2-3	medium-sized	CASRVSQERADTQYF	TGTGCCAGCAGGGTTTCCCAAGAACGGGCAGATACGCAGTATTTT
NA	TRBV19	TRBJ1-1	NA	CASSITGRVTEAFF	TGTGCCAGTAGTATCACAGGGCGGGTCACTGAAGCTTTCTTT
NA	TRBV5-6	TRBJ2-2	few	CASSWGSDPELFF	TGTGCCAGCAGCTGGGGCTCGGACCCTGAGCTGTTTTTT
NA	TRBV11-2	TRBJ1-4	medium-sized	CASSLAPIMGRAHQKLFF	TGTGCCAGCAGCTTAGCCCCAATTATGGGGAGAGCCCACCAAAAACTGTTTTTT
TRBD2	TRBV15	TRBJ2-5	NA	CATSGTRTSGQETQYF	TGTGCCACCAGCGGAACGCGGACTAGCGGACAAGAGACCCAGTACTTC
NA	TRBV6-2/TRBV6-3	TRBJ2-4	few	CASSYEGGDKNIQYF	TGTGCCAGCAGTTACGAAGGGGGAGACAAAAACATTCAGTACTTC
NA	TRBV27	TRBJ1-1	NA	CASSFGPEAFF	TGTGCCAGCAGTTTCGGTCCTGAAGCTTTCTTT
TRBD2	TRBV7-9	TRBJ2-1	NA	CASSPRLAGVNEQFF	TGTGCCAGCAGCCCACGACTAGCGGGAGTAAATGAGCAGTTCTTC
NA	TRBV6-6	TRBJ2-2	medium-sized	CASSHTGRPELFF	TGTGCCAGCAGTCATACCGGGAGACCGGAGCTGTTTTTT
NA	TRBV10-3	TRBJ2-1	few	CAIPSWRMEDEQFF	TGTGCCATCCCAAGTTGGCGGATGGAGGATGAGCAGTTCTTC
NA	TRBV28	TRBJ2-1	large	CASSFGEVQFEQFF	TGTGCCAGCAGTTTCGGTGAAGTACAGTTTGAGCAGTTCTTC
NA	TRBV2	TRBJ2-1	medium-sized	CASSELPNNEQFF	TGTGCCAGCAGTGAACTCCCGAACAATGAGCAGTTCTTC
NA	TRBV20-1	TRBJ2-7	medium-sized	CSASWAGDTYEQYF	TGCAGTGCTAGCTGGGCAGGGGACACCTACGAGCAGTACTTC